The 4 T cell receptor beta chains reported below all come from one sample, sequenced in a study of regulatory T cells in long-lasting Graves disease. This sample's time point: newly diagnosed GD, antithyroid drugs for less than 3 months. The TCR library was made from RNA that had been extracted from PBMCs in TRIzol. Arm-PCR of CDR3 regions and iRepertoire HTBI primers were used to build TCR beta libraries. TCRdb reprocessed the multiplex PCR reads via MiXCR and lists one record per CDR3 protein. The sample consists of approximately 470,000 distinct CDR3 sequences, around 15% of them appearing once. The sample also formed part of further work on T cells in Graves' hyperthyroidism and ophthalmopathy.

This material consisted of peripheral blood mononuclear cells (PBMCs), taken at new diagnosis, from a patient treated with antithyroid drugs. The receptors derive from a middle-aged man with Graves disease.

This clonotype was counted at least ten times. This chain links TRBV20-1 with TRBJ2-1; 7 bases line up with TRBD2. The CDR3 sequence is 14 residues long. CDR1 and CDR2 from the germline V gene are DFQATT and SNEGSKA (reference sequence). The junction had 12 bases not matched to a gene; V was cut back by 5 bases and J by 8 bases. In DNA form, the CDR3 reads TGCAGTGCTGCTGGAGGGCGGGAGTACGATGAGCAGTTCTTC. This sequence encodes CSAAGGREYDEQFF.

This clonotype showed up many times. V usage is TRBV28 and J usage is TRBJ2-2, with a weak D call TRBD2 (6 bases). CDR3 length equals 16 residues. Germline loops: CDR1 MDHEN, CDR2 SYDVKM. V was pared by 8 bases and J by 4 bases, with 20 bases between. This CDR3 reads CASVPLARVGTGELFF. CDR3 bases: TGTGCCAGCGTCCCCCTAGCGCGCGTCGGCACCGGGGAGCTGTTTTTT.

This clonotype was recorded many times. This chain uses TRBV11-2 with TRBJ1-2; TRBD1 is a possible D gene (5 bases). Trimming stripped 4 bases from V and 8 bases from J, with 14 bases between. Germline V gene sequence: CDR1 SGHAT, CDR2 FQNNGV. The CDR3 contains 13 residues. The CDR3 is CASSSGGTGGYTF. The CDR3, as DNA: TGTGCCAGCAGCTCCGGTGGGACGGGGGGCTACACCTTC.

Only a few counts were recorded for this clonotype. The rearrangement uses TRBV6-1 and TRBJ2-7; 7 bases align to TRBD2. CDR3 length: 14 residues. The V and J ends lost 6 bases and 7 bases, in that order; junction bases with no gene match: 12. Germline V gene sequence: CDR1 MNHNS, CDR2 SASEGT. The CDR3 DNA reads TGTGCCAGCAGCCGGGGGTGGGGGGGAGGTGAGCAGTACTTC. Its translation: CASSRGWGGGEQYF.